This entry describes one T cell receptor beta chain. Ten or more counts support this clonotype. Its antigen is still unknown. Base-call qualities are not available, and no considerably larger clone is one nucleotide away. The data belong to a study of low-dose radiotherapy and immunotherapy resistance in tumors (dated by TCRdb to between 2020 and 2023). Looking at the study overall: Cohort 1 received 0.5 Gy per fraction every 2 weeks, with a prescribed total PTV dose of 6.5 Gy. In Cohort 2, 1 Gy per fraction was delivered every two weeks, for a total of 13 Gy over 26 weeks. Nivolumab and ipilimumab were both given intravenously, with nivolumab at a 240 mg flat dose every two weeks and ipilimumab at 1 mg/kg every six weeks. Intravenous cyclophosphamide at 200 mg/m2 was administered every two weeks, one day ahead of each radiation and immunotherapy administration. Starting on cycle 1 day 1, patients took 300 mg of aspirin by mouth once a day for four cycles. The trial did not randomize participants into treatment groups. Eight patients were included in the translational analysis, namely three from the first dose cohort plus the first five from the second dose cohort.

Sequenced on an Illumina HiSeq 2500. First-strand cDNA was synthesized with Superscript III and a set of TRAV- and TRBV-specific primers, covering both TCRalpha and TCRbeta chains. TCRs were amplified with Phusion for around 18 PCR cycles using a constant-region primer together with the adapter attached to the V primers. The MessageAmp II aRNA Amplification Kit was used to amplify the isolated mRNA, with in vitro transcription run for approximately 15 hours at 37 degrees C. The Dynabeads mRNA DIRECT Purification Kit was used to isolate the mRNA for TCR sequencing. Indexed Illumina adapters were added in a second Phusion PCR of roughly 27 cycles, and the PCR products were purified with AMPure XP beads. Per the original workflow: Custom Perl scripts pooled TCR sequences encoding the same protein, removed out-of-frame sequences and computed each clonotype's abundance. Any TCR sequence backed by just one read was left out of the analysis. Shannon entropy, Gini index, clonality, richness, and the frequency of TCRs shared between repertoires were included as repertoire metrics. TCRdb trimmed the raw reads at Q25, called clones with MiXCR and kept productive beta chains. Each record represents a unique CDR3 protein, reported with the most common genes and DNA among its rows. TCRdb, rather than the study authors, made the V and J calls. For this sample the table gives 65,000 to 95,000 distinct CDR3 sequences, of which 17% were detected only once. The ten most abundant clones make up 1.3% to 1.5% of the sample.

The time point label corresponds to: after trial treatment. Taken with the paper, the label for treatment or condition translates to: LDRT plus nivolumab, ipilimumab, low-dose cyclophosphamide and aspirin (RACIN trial). Donors were enrolled in RACIN, a single-arm phase I dose-escalation trial combining nivolumab, ipilimumab, aspirin, low-dose cyclophosphamide and low-dose radiotherapy. Patients were eligible if they had advanced solid tumors that were TIL-negative. Sequencing was performed on PBMCs, taken after low-dose radiotherapy plus immunotherapy. This clonotype was sampled from a male donor with prostate cancer.

For the CDR3, the sequence is CASSQEGGSVYNEQFF. The sequence in DNA is TGTGCCAGCAGCCAAGAAGGCGGCAGCGTTTACAATGAGCAGTTCTTC. The V gene is TRBV14 and the J gene is TRBJ2-1; the D gene assignment is ambiguous. V lost 0 bases and J lost 4 bases; the stretch between them is 13 bases long. Taken from cysteine to phenylalanine, the CDR3 has 16 residues. The kept DNA is CDR3 alone, 48 bases in frame from the first base. The germline V gene specifies SGHDN as CDR1 and FVKESK as CDR2.